The rows below give T cell receptor beta chains drawn from one sample of a study of control samples from healthy donors and cancer patients. Repertoires were generated with immunoSEQ multiplex PCR, while TCRdb's copy carries only in-frame clones and drops some. The repertoire holds more than 10,000 clones, with around 92% as singletons. The specimen was PBMCs. These receptors all stem from a man older than 75 with lung cancer. Both conserved end residues are trimmed from each CDR3. Fields, in order: V gene, D gene, clone size, J gene, CDR3 protein. The D gene is left open where the match is weak. Clone size is stated in some rows and not others, as once, few, many or a class when expanded.

v_call: TRBV12-5; d_call: TRBD1; clone_size: -; j_call: TRBJ2-2; cdr3_aa: ASAPTGTERTGELF
v_call: TRBV19; d_call: -; clone_size: -; j_call: TRBJ2-2; cdr3_aa: ASRSPLWETAFTGELF
v_call: TRBV24-1; d_call: -; clone_size: -; j_call: TRBJ2-5; cdr3_aa: ATSDGAPQETQY
v_call: TRBV28; d_call: TRBD1; clone_size: -; j_call: TRBJ2-1; cdr3_aa: ASTTGQGADEQF
v_call: TRBV6-5; d_call: -; clone_size: -; j_call: TRBJ1-5; cdr3_aa: ASRAPTGNQPQH
v_call: TRBV6-2/TRBV6-3; d_call: -; clone_size: -; j_call: TRBJ2-3; cdr3_aa: ASTPGDYSTDTQY
v_call: TRBV6-2/TRBV6-3; d_call: TRBD1; clone_size: -; j_call: TRBJ2-7; cdr3_aa: ASSYKVPGTGSYEQY
v_call: TRBV20-1; d_call: -; clone_size: -; j_call: TRBJ1-2; cdr3_aa: SARPPYGYT
v_call: TRBV9; d_call: -; clone_size: -; j_call: TRBJ2-7; cdr3_aa: ASSVGLLPYEQY
v_call: TRBV5-1; d_call: -; clone_size: -; j_call: TRBJ2-1; cdr3_aa: ASRNFNEQF
v_call: TRBV2; d_call: -; clone_size: -; j_call: TRBJ1-5; cdr3_aa: ASSSPNQPQH
v_call: TRBV19; d_call: -; clone_size: -; j_call: TRBJ1-2; cdr3_aa: ASRANLNYGYT
v_call: TRBV7-3; d_call: TRBD1; clone_size: -; j_call: TRBJ2-1; cdr3_aa: ASSVNTGGGYIGNEQF
v_call: TRBV29-1; d_call: -; clone_size: -; j_call: TRBJ1-1; cdr3_aa: SGITGINTEAF
v_call: TRBV4-2; d_call: -; clone_size: -; j_call: TRBJ2-4; cdr3_aa: ASSQDLGQRPQNIQY
v_call: TRBV27; d_call: TRBD1; clone_size: -; j_call: TRBJ2-7; cdr3_aa: ASKFRGHEQY
v_call: TRBV6-5; d_call: -; clone_size: -; j_call: TRBJ2-5; cdr3_aa: ASVGFQSQETQY
v_call: TRBV24-1; d_call: TRBD1; clone_size: -; j_call: TRBJ2-5; cdr3_aa: ATSALGTEETQY
v_call: TRBV2; d_call: -; clone_size: -; j_call: TRBJ2-5; cdr3_aa: AGSNGALQETQY
v_call: TRBV6-5; d_call: -; clone_size: -; j_call: TRBJ2-3; cdr3_aa: ASQNGGGTDTQY
v_call: TRBV27; d_call: -; clone_size: -; j_call: TRBJ2-7; cdr3_aa: ASSLSGGGGSYEQY
v_call: TRBV5-8; d_call: -; clone_size: once; j_call: TRBJ1-1; cdr3_aa: ASSPSMNTEAF
v_call: TRBV3-1/TRBV3-2; d_call: -; clone_size: -; j_call: TRBJ2-5; cdr3_aa: ASSLGRGQETQY
v_call: TRBV5-1; d_call: -; clone_size: -; j_call: TRBJ1-3; cdr3_aa: ASSRGPRYTIY